The 7 T cell receptor beta chains below all came from one sample that was sequenced in a study of T cell responses to AZD1222 COVID-19 vaccine. Only in-frame clones appear in the TCRdb table, and some are missing; sequencing was by immunoSEQ multiplex PCR. The sample gives roughly 98,000 clones, less than 85% of which show up once; 12% to 15% is in the top ten. The material was peripheral blood, obtained 28 days after the second AZD1222 dose. These receptors originate from an adult who received the AZD1222 COVID-19 vaccine.

V gene TRBV10-3 combines with J gene TRBJ1-1; 7 bases are a match to TRBD1. The CDR3 is 14 amino acids. Germline CDR1 is ENHRY and CDR2 is SYGVKD. Trimming cost V 3 bases and J 1 base; bases outside gene matches: 2. The CDR3 sequence is CAISERQGNTEAFF. The CDR3 region has the DNA TGTGCCATCAGTGAAAGACAGGGGAACACTGAAGCTTTCTTT.

This rearrangement joins TRBV7-9 to TRBJ2-1; 10 bases map to TRBD1. J lost 8 bases, V lost 1 base, and 11 bases had no gene match. The CDR3 totals 17 residues. Per the germline V gene, CDR1 is SEHNR and CDR2 is FQNEAQ (reference sequence). CDR3 in DNA: TGTGCCAGCAGCTTAGAGGGACCCCGGGACAGGGGCCATGAGCAGTTCTTC. It codes for CASSLEGPRDRGHEQFF.

The chain couples TRBV6-5 to TRBJ1-1; D perhaps matches TRBD1 (5 bases). V was trimmed by 7 bases and J by 3 bases, leaving 18 bases between them. Germline loops: CDR1 MNHEY, CDR2 SVGAGI. The CDR3 has 15 residues. The chain's CDR3 is CASIRGASRDTEAFF. CDR3 nucleotides: TGTGCCAGCATCCGAGGGGCGTCCCGGGACACTGAAGCTTTCTTT.

In its sample, this clone was seen a few times. The V gene is TRBV7-3, the J gene TRBJ2-1; tentative D call: TRBD2 (5 bases). The ends were cut back, 5 bases at V and 1 base at J, with 12 bases in the middle. This CDR3 comprises 15 residues. Germline lookup yields CDR1 SGHTA and CDR2 FQGTGA. The CDR3 DNA follows: TGTGCCAGCAGCGAAGGGAGAATGTCCTACAATGAGCAGTTCTTC. This codes for CASSEGRMSYNEQFF.

The chain is built from TRBV5-1 and TRBJ2-7, with 10 bases identical to TRBD1. J gave up 7 bases and V 0 bases, and 4 bases lay outside the gene matches. The CDR3 runs 14 residues. In germline, CDR1 is SGHRS, CDR2 YFSETQ. The CDR3 reads CASSLGQGAKEQYF. The CDR3 coding sequence is TGCGCCAGCAGCTTGGGACAGGGGGCAAAAGAGCAGTACTTC. Full variable domain (rest looked up from reference TRBV5-1 and TRBJ2-7): KAGVTQTPRYLIKTRGQQVTLSCSPISGHRSVSWYQQTPGQGLQFLFEYFSETQRNKGNFPGRFSGRQFSNSRSEMNVSTLELGDSALYLCASSLGQGAKEQYFGPGTRLTVT.

This clone showed up just once. This chain uses TRBV2 with TRBJ2-7; 8 positions match TRBD1. CDR3 length: 13 amino acids. V was clipped by 6 bases and J by 6 bases; unmatched bases: 7. Germline-derived CDR1 and CDR2 are SNHLY and FYNNEI. CDR3 nucleotide sequence: TGTGCCAGCAGCGTGACAGGGGTCTCCGAGCAGTACTTC. Its protein is CASSVTGVSEQYF.

This clone was detected a few times. This chain links TRBV19 with TRBJ1-5; D may be TRBD1 (5 bases). CDR3 length equals 14 residues. V shed 7 bases and J shed 6 bases, with 16 bases lying between them. CDR1 is LNHDA, CDR2 SQIVND, per germline (reference sequence). The DNA of the CDR3 is TGTGCCAGTAAGGCCCGGGGGGAAGGTCAGCCCCAGCATTTT. It yields the protein CASKARGEGQPQHF.